A selection of T cell receptor beta chains follows, all from one sample in a study of read filtering for tumor transcriptome and immune sequencing. MiXCR, applied by TCRdb to the reads, yields one record per CDR3 protein. Here the sample spans 25,000 to 35,000 distinct CDR3 sequences, less than 20% being singletons. The sequencing input was a population of CD138-negative cells sorted from bone marrow. The receptors derive from a donor at least 40 years old with multiple myeloma. Both conserved end residues are part of each CDR3. Each record gives: J gene, V gene, D gene, CDR3 length, clone size, CDR3 protein, CDR3 DNA. The D gene is left open where the match is weak. Only part of the rows carry a size: once, few, many, or a class if the clone is expanded.

>TRBJ2-2|TRBV7-9|TRBD2|15|many
CASSLLSSGTGELFF
TGTGCCAGCAGCTTATTGTCTAGCGGGACCGGGGAGCTGTTTTTT
>TRBJ2-4|TRBV12-3/TRBV12-4|-|13|-
CASSLSPSYIQYF
TGTGCCAGCAGTTTATCACCGTCGTACATTCAGTACTTC
>TRBJ2-5|TRBV3-1|TRBD1|15|-
CASSQDREEGETQCF
TGTGCCAGCAGCCAGGACAGGGAGGAAGGAGAGACCCAGTGCTTC
>TRBJ2-7|TRBV9|TRBD2|14|many
CASSLLAGAGEQYF
TGTGCCAGCAGCTTATTGGCGGGAGCGGGCGAGCAGTACTTC
>TRBJ2-5|TRBV4-1|-|16|many
CASSQVKTGLGETQYF
TGCGCCAGCAGCCAAGTGAAAACAGGGCTTGGAGAGACCCAGTACTTC
>TRBJ2-5|TRBV11-2|-|14|many
CASSFSGREKTQYF
TGTGCCAGCAGCTTTTCCGGGCGTGAAAAGACCCAGTACTTC
>TRBJ2-1|TRBV6-5|TRBD1|13|many
CASSYGTGNEQFF
TGTGCCAGCAGTTACGGGACAGGGAATGAGCAGTTCTTC
>TRBJ2-1|TRBV12-3/TRBV12-4|-|15|many
CASTPPGLTQGEQFF
TGTGCCAGCACCCCCCCCGGACTAACCCAAGGGGAGCAGTTCTTC
>TRBJ2-3|TRBV20-1|TRBD2|16|many
CSASQREGPRPDTQYF
TGCAGTGCTAGCCAGCGGGAGGGCCCTCGGCCAGATACGCAGTATTTT
>TRBJ2-5|TRBV7-7|TRBD1|15|-
CASSPRQGPQETRYF
TGCGCTAGCAGCCCCAGACAGGGGCCACAAGAGACCCGGTACTTC
>TRBJ1-2|TRBV5-4|-|15|-
CASSATTTKAYGYTF
TGTGCCAGCAGCGCAACGACGACAAAGGCCTATGGCTACACCTTC
>TRBJ2-5|TRBV18|-|15|many
CASSPRAPQQETQYF
TGTGCCAGCTCACCTCGGGCACCACAACAAGAGACCCAGTACTTC
>TRBJ2-2|TRBV2|TRBD1|15|many
CASRPGTGGTGELFF
TGTGCCAGCAGGCCCGGGACAGGGGGCACCGGGGAGCTGTTTTTT
>TRBJ2-6|TRBV9|-|14|many
CASSPQTGTNVLTF
TGTGCCAGCAGCCCCCAAACTGGGACCAACGTCCTGACTTTC
>TRBJ2-1|TRBV4-1|TRBD1|14|many
CASSRQGGYNEQFF
TGCGCCAGCAGCCGACAGGGCGGATACAATGAGCAGTTCTTC
>TRBJ2-7|TRBV27|-|15|many
CASSFDRGTSYEQYF
TGTGCCAGCAGTTTTGATAGGGGAACCTCCTACGAGCAGTACTTC
>TRBJ2-3|TRBV20-1|TRBD2|15|few
CSAGGTSGHTDTQYF
TGCAGTGCTGGGGGGACTAGCGGACACACAGATACGCAGTATTTT
>TRBJ2-3|TRBV20-1|TRBD2|13|many
CSDGAGGGDTQYF
TGCAGCGACGGCGCGGGAGGCGGGGATACGCAGTATTTT
>TRBJ1-5|TRBV20-1|TRBD1|14|many
CSARPDRVGQPQHF
TGCAGTGCCCGACCCGACAGGGTAGGTCAGCCCCAGCATTTT
>TRBJ2-1|TRBV3-1|-|14|many
CASSLISAGGEQFF
TGTGCCAGCAGCCTAATTTCAGCAGGGGGGGAGCAGTTCTTC
>TRBJ1-4|TRBV6-5|TRBD1|15|-
CDSSCTGGDNEKLFF
TGTGACAGCAGTTGTACAGGGGGGGATAATGAAAAACTGTTTTTT
>TRBJ2-2|TRBV6-5|-|12|many
CASSPTPGELFF
TGTGCCAGCAGCCCGACCCCCGGGGAGCTGTTTTTT
>TRBJ1-5|TRBV7-8|TRBD1|15|many
CASSLVGDSYQPQHF
TGTGCCAGCAGCTTAGTTGGGGACAGTTATCAGCCCCAGCATTTT
>TRBJ2-3|TRBV7-9|-|14|many
CASSLSGPTDTQYF
TGTGCCAGCAGCTTATCGGGTCCCACAGATACGCAGTATTTT
>TRBJ2-7|TRBV29-1|TRBD1|14|many
CSVSGTVNFGEQYF
TGCAGCGTCTCCGGGACAGTCAACTTCGGGGAGCAGTACTTC
>TRBJ2-7|TRBV27|-|13|many
CASSFAGTYEQYF
TGTGCCAGCAGTTTCGCAGGGACCTACGAGCAGTACTTC
>TRBJ1-5|TRBV11-2|TRBD1|14|many
CASSVTGGNQPQHF
TGTGCCAGCAGCGTAACAGGGGGCAATCAGCCCCAGCATTTT
>TRBJ1-5|TRBV28|-|13|many
CASSPEGYQPQHF
TGTGCCAGCAGTCCAGAGGGGTATCAGCCCCAGCATTTT
>TRBJ1-5|TRBV18|TRBD1|15|-
CASSPQNRGDQPQHF
TGTGCCAGCTCACCACAGAACAGGGGTGATCAACCCCAGCATTTT
>TRBJ2-1|TRBV29-1|TRBD2|14|many
CSVRLAGVHNEQFF
TGCAGCGTTCGTTTAGCGGGAGTTCACAATGAGCAGTTCTTC
>TRBJ2-3|TRBV20-1|-|15|many
CSARDPTTSTDTQYF
TGCAGTGCTAGAGATCCCACGACCAGCACAGATACGCAGTATTTT
>TRBJ2-5|TRBV29-1|TRBD2|12|many
CSVDASGKAQYF
TGCAGCGTTGACGCTAGCGGGAAGGCCCAGTACTTC
>TRBJ1-3|TRBV24-1|-|11|many
CATSDWDTIYF
TGTGCCACCAGTGATTGGGACACCATATATTTT
>TRBJ2-3|TRBV7-9|-|15|many
CASSRLWGSTDTQYF
TGTGCCAGCAGCCGCTTGTGGGGCAGCACAGATACGCAGTATTTT
>TRBJ2-5|TRBV5-1|-|15|many
CASSLYRTYQETQYF
TGCGCCAGCAGCCTTTACCGGACATACCAAGAGACCCAGTACTTC